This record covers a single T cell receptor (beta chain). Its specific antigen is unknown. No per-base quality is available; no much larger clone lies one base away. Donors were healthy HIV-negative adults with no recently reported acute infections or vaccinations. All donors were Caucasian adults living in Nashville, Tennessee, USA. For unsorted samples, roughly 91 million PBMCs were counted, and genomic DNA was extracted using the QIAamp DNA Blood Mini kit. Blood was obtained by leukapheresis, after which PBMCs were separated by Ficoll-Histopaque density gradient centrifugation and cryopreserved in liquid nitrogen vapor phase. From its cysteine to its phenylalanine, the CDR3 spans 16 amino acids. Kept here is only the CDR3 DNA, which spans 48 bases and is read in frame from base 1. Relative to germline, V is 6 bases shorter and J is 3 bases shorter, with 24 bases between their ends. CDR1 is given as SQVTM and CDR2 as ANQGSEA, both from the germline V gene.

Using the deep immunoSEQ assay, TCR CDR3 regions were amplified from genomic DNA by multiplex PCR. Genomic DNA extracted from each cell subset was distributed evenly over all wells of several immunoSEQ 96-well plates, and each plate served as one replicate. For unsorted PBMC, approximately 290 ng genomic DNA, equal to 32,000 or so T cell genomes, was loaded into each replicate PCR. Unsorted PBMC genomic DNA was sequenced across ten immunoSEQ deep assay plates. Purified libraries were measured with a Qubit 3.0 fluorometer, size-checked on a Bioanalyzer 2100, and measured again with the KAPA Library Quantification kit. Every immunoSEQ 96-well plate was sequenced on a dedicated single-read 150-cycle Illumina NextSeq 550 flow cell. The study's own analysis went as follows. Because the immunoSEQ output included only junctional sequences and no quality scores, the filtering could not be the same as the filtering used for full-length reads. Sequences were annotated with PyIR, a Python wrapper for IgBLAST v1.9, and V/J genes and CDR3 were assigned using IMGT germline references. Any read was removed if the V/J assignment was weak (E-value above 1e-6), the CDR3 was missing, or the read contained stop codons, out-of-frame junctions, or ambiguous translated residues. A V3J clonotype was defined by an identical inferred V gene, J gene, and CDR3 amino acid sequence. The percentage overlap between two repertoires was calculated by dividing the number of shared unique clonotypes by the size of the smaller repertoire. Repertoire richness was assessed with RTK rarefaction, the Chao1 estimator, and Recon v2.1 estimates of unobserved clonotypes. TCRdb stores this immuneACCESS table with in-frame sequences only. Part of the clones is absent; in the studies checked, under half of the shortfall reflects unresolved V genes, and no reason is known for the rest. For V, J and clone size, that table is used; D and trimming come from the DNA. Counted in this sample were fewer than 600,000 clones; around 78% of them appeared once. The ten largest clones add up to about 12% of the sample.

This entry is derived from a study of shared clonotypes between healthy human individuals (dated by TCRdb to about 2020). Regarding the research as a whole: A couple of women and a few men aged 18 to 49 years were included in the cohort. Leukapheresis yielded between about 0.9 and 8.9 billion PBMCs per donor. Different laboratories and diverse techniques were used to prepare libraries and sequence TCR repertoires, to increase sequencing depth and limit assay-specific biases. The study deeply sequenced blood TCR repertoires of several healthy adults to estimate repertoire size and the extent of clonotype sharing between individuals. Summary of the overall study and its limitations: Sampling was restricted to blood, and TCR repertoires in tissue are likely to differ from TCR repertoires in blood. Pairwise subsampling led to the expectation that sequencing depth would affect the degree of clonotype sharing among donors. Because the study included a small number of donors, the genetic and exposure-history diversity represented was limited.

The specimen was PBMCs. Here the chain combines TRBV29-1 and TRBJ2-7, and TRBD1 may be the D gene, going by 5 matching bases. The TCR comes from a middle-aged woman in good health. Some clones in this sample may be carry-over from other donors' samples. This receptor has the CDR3 CSVLGPVTDPFYEQYF. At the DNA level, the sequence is TGCAGCGTCCTAGGGCCTGTGACAGACCCTTTCTACGAGCAGTACTTC.